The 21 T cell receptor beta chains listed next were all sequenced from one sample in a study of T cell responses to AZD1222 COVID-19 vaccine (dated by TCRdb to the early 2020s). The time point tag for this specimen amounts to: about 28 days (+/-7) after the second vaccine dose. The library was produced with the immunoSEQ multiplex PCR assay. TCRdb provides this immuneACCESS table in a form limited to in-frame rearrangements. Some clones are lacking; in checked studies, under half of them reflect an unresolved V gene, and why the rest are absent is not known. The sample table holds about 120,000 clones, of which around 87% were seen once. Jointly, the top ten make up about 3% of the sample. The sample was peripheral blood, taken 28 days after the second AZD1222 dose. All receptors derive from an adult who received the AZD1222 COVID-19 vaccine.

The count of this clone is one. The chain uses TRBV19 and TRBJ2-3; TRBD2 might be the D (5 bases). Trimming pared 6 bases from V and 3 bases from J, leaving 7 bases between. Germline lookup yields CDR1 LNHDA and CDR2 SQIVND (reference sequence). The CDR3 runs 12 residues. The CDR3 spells CASSRRTDTQYF. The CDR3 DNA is TGTGCCAGTAGCCGGAGGACAGATACGCAGTATTTT.

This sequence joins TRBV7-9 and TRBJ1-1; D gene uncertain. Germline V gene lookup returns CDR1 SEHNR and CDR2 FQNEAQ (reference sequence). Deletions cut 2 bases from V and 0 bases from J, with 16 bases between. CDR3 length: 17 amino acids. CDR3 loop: CASSLLGGGVMNTEAFF. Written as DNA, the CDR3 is TGTGCCAGCAGCTTATTGGGCGGTGGGGTTATGAACACTGAAGCTTTCTTT.

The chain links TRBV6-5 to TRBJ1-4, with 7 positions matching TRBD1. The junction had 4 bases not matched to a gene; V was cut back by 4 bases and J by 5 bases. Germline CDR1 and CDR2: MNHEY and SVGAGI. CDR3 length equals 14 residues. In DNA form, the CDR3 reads TGTGCCAGCAGTTCACAGGGGCGGAATGAAAAACTGTTTTTT. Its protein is CASSSQGRNEKLFF.

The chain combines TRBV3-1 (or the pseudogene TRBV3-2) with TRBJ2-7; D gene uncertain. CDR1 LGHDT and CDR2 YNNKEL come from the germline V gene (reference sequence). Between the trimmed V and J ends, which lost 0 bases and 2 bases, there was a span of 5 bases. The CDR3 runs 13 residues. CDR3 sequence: CASSQEGTYEQYF. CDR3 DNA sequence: TGTGCCAGCAGCCAAGAAGGGACCTACGAGCAGTACTTC.

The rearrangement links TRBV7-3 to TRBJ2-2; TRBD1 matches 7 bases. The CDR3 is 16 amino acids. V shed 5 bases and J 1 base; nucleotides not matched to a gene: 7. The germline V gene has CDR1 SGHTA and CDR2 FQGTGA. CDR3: CASSPQPGGNTGELFF. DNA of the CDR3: TGTGCCAGCAGCCCCCAGCCAGGGGGGAACACCGGGGAGCTGTTTTTT.

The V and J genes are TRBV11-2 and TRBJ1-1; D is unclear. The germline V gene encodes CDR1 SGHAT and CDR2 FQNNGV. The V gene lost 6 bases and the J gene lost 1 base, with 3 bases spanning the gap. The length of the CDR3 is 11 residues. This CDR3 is CASRQNTEAFF. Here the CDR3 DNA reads TGTGCCAGCAGACAGAACACTGAAGCTTTCTTT. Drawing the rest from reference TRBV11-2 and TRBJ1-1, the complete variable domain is EAGVAQSPRYKIIEKRQSVAFWCNPISGHATLYWYQQILGQGPKLLIQFQNNGVVDDSQLPKDRFSAERLKGVDSTLKIQPAKLEDSAVYLCASRQNTEAFFGQGTRLTVV.

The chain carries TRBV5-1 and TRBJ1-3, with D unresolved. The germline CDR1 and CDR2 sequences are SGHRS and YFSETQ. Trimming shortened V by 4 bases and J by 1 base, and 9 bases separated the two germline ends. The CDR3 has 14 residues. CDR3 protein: CASSPTFSGNTIYF. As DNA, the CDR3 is TGCGCCAGCAGCCCCACGTTTTCTGGAAACACCATATATTTT.

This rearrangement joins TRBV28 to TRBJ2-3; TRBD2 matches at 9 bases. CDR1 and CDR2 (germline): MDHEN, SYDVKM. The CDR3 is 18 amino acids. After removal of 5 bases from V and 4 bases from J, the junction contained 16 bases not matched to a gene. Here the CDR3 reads CASSASGALGDHADTQYF. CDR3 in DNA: TGTGCCAGCAGTGCTAGCGGGGCCCTGGGGGACCACGCAGATACGCAGTATTTT.

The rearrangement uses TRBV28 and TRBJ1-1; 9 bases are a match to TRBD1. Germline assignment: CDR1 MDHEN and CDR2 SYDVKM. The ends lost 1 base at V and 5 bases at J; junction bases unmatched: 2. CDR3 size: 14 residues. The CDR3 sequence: CASSLLGTGTEAFF. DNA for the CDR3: TGTGCCAGCAGTTTATTAGGGACAGGGACTGAAGCTTTCTTT.

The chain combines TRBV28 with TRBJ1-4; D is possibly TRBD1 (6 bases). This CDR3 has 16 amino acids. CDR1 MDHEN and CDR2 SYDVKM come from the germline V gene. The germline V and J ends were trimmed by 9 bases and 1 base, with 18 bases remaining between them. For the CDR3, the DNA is TGTGCCAGTGGCTCACCCGGGGGCGGAACTAATGAAAAACTGTTTTTT. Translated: CASGSPGGGTNEKLFF.

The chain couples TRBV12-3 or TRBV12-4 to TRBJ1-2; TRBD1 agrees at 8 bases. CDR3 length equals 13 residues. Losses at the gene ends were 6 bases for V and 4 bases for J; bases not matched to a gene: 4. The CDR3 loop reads CASRSTGGYGYTF. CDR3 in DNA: TGTGCCAGCAGATCAACAGGGGGCTATGGCTACACCTTC.

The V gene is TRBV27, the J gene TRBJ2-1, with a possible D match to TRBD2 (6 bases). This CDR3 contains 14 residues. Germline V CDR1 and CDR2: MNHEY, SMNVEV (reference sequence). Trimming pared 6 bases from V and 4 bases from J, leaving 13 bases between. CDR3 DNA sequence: TGTGCCAGCAGCTACTACGGGGGTTACAATGAGCAGTTCTTC. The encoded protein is CASSYYGGYNEQFF.

The CDR3, as DNA: TGTGCCAGCAATGGACAGGGAAGAGGCTACGAGCAGTACTTC. This codes for CASNGQGRGYEQYF. The gene calls are TRBV2 and TRBJ2-7, with 8 bases lining up with TRBD1. The CDR3 is made up of 14 amino acids. J was trimmed by 3 bases and V by 7 bases; bases with no gene match: 8. Germline loops: CDR1 SNHLY, CDR2 FYNNEI.

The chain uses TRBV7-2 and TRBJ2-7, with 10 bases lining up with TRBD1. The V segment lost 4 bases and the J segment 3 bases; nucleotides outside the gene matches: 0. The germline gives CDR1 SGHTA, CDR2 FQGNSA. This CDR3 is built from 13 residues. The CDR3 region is CASSWTGGYEQYF. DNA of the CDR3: TGTGCCAGCAGCTGGACAGGGGGCTACGAGCAGTACTTC.

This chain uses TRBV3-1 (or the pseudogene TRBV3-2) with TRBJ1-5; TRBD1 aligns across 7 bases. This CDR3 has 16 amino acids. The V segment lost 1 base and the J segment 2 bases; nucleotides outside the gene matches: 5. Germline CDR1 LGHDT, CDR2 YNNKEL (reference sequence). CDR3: CASSQGQGIGNQPQHF. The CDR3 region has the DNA TGTGCCAGCAGCCAAGGACAGGGAATCGGCAATCAGCCCCAGCATTTT.

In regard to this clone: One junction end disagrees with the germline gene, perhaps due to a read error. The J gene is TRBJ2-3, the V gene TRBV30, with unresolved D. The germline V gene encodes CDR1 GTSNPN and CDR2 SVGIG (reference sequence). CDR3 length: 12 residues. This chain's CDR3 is CAWSVLTLTVNF. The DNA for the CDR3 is TGTGCCTGGAGTGTACTAACCCTTACCGTAAACTTT.

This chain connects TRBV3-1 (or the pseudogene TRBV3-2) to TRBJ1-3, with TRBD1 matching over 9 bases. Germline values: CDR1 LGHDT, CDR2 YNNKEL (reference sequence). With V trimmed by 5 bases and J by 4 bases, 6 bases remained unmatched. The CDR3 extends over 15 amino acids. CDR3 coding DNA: TGTGCCAGCAGCTGGACAGGGGTCTCCGGAAACACCATATATTTT. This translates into CASSWTGVSGNTIYF.

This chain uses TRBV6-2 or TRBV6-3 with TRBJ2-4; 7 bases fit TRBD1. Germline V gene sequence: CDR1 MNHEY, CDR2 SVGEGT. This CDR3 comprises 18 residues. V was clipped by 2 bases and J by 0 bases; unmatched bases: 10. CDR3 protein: CASSYTGDRELAKNIQYF. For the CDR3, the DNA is TGTGCCAGCAGTTACACAGGAGACAGGGAGTTAGCCAAAAACATTCAGTACTTC.

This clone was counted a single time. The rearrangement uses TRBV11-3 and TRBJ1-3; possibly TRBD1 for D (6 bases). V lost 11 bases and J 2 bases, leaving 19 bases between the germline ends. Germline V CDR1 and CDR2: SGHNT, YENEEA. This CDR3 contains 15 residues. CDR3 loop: CAWAWGHEAGNTIYF. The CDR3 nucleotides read TGTGCCTGGGCCTGGGGGCACGAGGCTGGAAACACCATATATTTT. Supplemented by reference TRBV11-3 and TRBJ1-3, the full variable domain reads EAGVVQSPRYKIIEKKQPVAFWCNPISGHNTLYWYLQNLGQGPELLIRYENEEAVDDSQLPKDRFSAERLKGVDSTLKIQPAELGDSAVYLCAWAWGHEAGNTIYFGEGSWLTVV.

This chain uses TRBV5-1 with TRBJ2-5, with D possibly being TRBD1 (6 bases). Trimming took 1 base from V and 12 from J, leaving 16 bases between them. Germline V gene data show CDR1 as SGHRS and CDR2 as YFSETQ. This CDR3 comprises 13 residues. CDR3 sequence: CASSLTTGHLKYF. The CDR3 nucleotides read TGCGCCAGCAGCTTGACGACAGGACACTTGAAGTACTTC.

Here the CDR3 reads CASTRGPIWGQAYEQYF. The CDR3 coding sequence is TGTGCCAGCACAAGGGGGCCCATTTGGGGACAAGCCTACGAGCAGTACTTC. The chain recombines TRBV25-1 with TRBJ2-7; 7 bases map to TRBD1. Germline CDR1 reads MGHDK; CDR2 reads SYGVNS. The trim removed 7 bases at V and 2 bases at J, leaving 17 bases unmatched. The CDR3 has 17 amino acids.